Listed below are T cell receptor beta chains from one sample, sequenced in a study of T cell repertoires in cytomegalovirus infection. TCRdb reprocessed the reads via MiXCR and lists one record per CDR3 protein. The table shows roughly 570,000 distinct CDR3 sequences, with around two fifths occurring only once. Antigens for these TCRs are unknown. The sequences come from cultured PBMCs, collected from culture after CMV antigen stimulation. The origin of the receptors is a human donor in good health (CMV status not recorded). Some clones in this sample may be carry-over from other donors' samples. Each CDR3 is given with its conserved first and last residue. Each record gives: CDR3 protein, CDR3 DNA, clone size, V gene, D gene, CDR3 length, J gene. D genes are given only for firm matches. Rows may omit the clone size; those that give it use once, few, many or a size class.

CDR3 protein: CASSFRTGQPQHF
CDR3 DNA: TGTGCCAGCAGCTTTAGGACCGGGCAGCCCCAGCATTTT
clone size: few
V gene: TRBV7-2
D gene: .
CDR3 length: 13
J gene: TRBJ1-5

CDR3 protein: CASSQGGFVAQGMREQYF
CDR3 DNA: TGTGCCAGCAGCCAAGGAGGGTTTGTAGCACAGGGAATGCGGGAGCAGTACTTC
clone size: .
V gene: TRBV3-1
D gene: .
CDR3 length: 18
J gene: TRBJ2-7

CDR3 protein: CASSEEHSNQPQHF
CDR3 DNA: TGTGCCAGCAGTGAAGAACATAGCAATCAGCCCCAGCATTTT
clone size: .
V gene: TRBV6-2/TRBV6-3
D gene: .
CDR3 length: 14
J gene: TRBJ1-5

CDR3 protein: CASSPTTGGDSPLHF
CDR3 DNA: TGTGCCAGCTCACCGACGACAGGGGGAGATTCACCCCTCCACTTT
clone size: once
V gene: TRBV18
D gene: TRBD1
CDR3 length: 15
J gene: TRBJ1-6

CDR3 protein: CASRGPPRGPETQYF
CDR3 DNA: TGTGCCAGCAGGGGCCCTCCTCGAGGACCAGAGACCCAGTACTTC
clone size: .
V gene: TRBV25-1
D gene: .
CDR3 length: 15
J gene: TRBJ2-5

CDR3 protein: CAISEMPAYNEQFF
CDR3 DNA: TGTGCCATCAGTGAAATGCCGGCGTACAATGAGCAGTTCTTC
clone size: .
V gene: TRBV2
D gene: .
CDR3 length: 14
J gene: TRBJ2-1

CDR3 protein: CASSYGPKTANSPLHF
CDR3 DNA: TGTGCCAGCAGTTACGGGCCGAAGACAGCCAATTCACCCCTCCACTTT
clone size: .
V gene: TRBV6-2/TRBV6-3
D gene: .
CDR3 length: 16
J gene: TRBJ1-6

CDR3 protein: CASSLDRRTPYTDTQYF
CDR3 DNA: TGTGCCAGCAGCTTAGATCGGCGGACTCCCTACACAGATACGCAGTATTTT
clone size: .
V gene: TRBV11-2
D gene: .
CDR3 length: 17
J gene: TRBJ2-3

CDR3 protein: CASSKWSGGHWDTEAFF
CDR3 DNA: TGTGCCAGCAGTAAGTGGTCTGGGGGGCATTGGGACACTGAAGCTTTCTTT
clone size: .
V gene: TRBV7-2
D gene: .
CDR3 length: 17
J gene: TRBJ1-1

CDR3 protein: CASSLGGGWTGYYEQYF
CDR3 DNA: TGTGCCAGCAGCTTAGGCGGGGGCTGGACAGGGTACTACGAGCAGTACTTC
clone size: .
V gene: TRBV7-2
D gene: .
CDR3 length: 17
J gene: TRBJ2-7

CDR3 protein: CSARDPRGGGDTQYF
CDR3 DNA: TGCAGTGCTAGAGATCCCCGGGGAGGAGGAGATACGCAGTATTTT
clone size: once
V gene: TRBV20-1
D gene: .
CDR3 length: 15
J gene: TRBJ2-3

CDR3 protein: CASSLGGGRGEENIQYF
CDR3 DNA: TGTGCCAGCAGCTTAGGAGGGGGGAGGGGAGAAGAAAACATTCAGTACTTC
clone size: .
V gene: TRBV11-2
D gene: .
CDR3 length: 17
J gene: TRBJ2-4

CDR3 protein: CASSYSPGPRAGNTIYF
CDR3 DNA: TGTGCCAGCAGTTACTCGCCAGGGCCTCGAGCTGGAAACACCATATATTTT
clone size: .
V gene: TRBV6-5
D gene: .
CDR3 length: 17
J gene: TRBJ1-3

CDR3 protein: CAIQQIQETQYF
CDR3 DNA: TGTGCCATCCAGCAAATCCAAGAGACCCAGTACTTC
clone size: few
V gene: TRBV6-2/TRBV6-3
D gene: .
CDR3 length: 12
J gene: TRBJ2-5

CDR3 protein: CASSSTAGGGGEQFF
CDR3 DNA: TGTGCCAGCAGCTCCACAGCGGGGGGCGGCGGTGAGCAGTTCTTC
clone size: few
V gene: TRBV7-6
D gene: TRBD2
CDR3 length: 15
J gene: TRBJ2-1

CDR3 protein: CASSSYRGQETQYF
CDR3 DNA: TGTGCCAGCAGCTCATACAGGGGGCAAGAGACCCAGTACTTC
clone size: .
V gene: TRBV7-9
D gene: TRBD1
CDR3 length: 14
J gene: TRBJ2-5

CDR3 protein: CASSSTSGRAYEQYF
CDR3 DNA: TGTGCCAGCAGCTCGACTAGCGGGAGGGCCTACGAGCAGTACTTC
clone size: .
V gene: TRBV7-9
D gene: TRBD2
CDR3 length: 15
J gene: TRBJ2-7

CDR3 protein: CASSLSWTGESEQYF
CDR3 DNA: TGTGCCAGCAGTTTATCCTGGACAGGGGAATCCGAGCAGTACTTC
clone size: .
V gene: TRBV27
D gene: TRBD1
CDR3 length: 15
J gene: TRBJ2-7

CDR3 protein: CASSTGQGPGNQPQHF
CDR3 DNA: TGTGCCAGCAGTACGGGACAGGGTCCCGGTAATCAGCCCCAGCATTTT
clone size: .
V gene: TRBV6-2/TRBV6-3
D gene: TRBD1
CDR3 length: 16
J gene: TRBJ1-5

CDR3 protein: CASTVLATQETQYF
CDR3 DNA: TGTGCCAGCACAGTCCTAGCGACTCAAGAGACCCAGTACTTC
clone size: few
V gene: TRBV2
D gene: .
CDR3 length: 14
J gene: TRBJ2-5

CDR3 protein: CASSLSGTGQETQYF
CDR3 DNA: TGTGCCAGCAGCCTCTCCGGGACAGGACAAGAGACCCAGTACTTC
clone size: .
V gene: TRBV7-4
D gene: TRBD1
CDR3 length: 15
J gene: TRBJ2-5

CDR3 protein: CASTFSGLREDTQYF
CDR3 DNA: TGTGCCAGTACGTTTAGCGGCCTGAGGGAAGATACGCAGTATTTT
clone size: .
V gene: TRBV19
D gene: .
CDR3 length: 15
J gene: TRBJ2-3

CDR3 protein: CASSQEAGQAGELFF
CDR3 DNA: TGTGCCAGCAGCCAAGAAGCGGGGCAGGCCGGGGAGCTGTTTTTT
clone size: .
V gene: TRBV3-1
D gene: TRBD2
CDR3 length: 15
J gene: TRBJ2-2

CDR3 protein: CASSSAIGRRNTGELFF
CDR3 DNA: TGTGCCAGCAGTTCCGCCATCGGGAGGCGGAACACCGGGGAGCTGTTTTTT
clone size: .
V gene: TRBV28
D gene: TRBD2
CDR3 length: 17
J gene: TRBJ2-2

CDR3 protein: CASMNGGVNNEQFF
CDR3 DNA: TGTGCCAGCATGAACGGGGGGGTGAACAATGAGCAGTTCTTC
clone size: .
V gene: TRBV12-3/TRBV12-4
D gene: TRBD2
CDR3 length: 14
J gene: TRBJ2-1

CDR3 protein: CASSLDMGSDEQFF
CDR3 DNA: TGTGCCAGCAGCTTAGATATGGGGTCGGATGAGCAGTTCTTC
clone size: many
V gene: TRBV7-2
D gene: .
CDR3 length: 14
J gene: TRBJ2-1

CDR3 protein: CASSPTGRVNEQFF
CDR3 DNA: TGTGCCAGCAGCCCAACGGGGAGGGTCAATGAGCAGTTCTTC
clone size: few
V gene: TRBV7-9
D gene: TRBD2
CDR3 length: 14
J gene: TRBJ2-1

CDR3 protein: CASRLASGGTYEQYF
CDR3 DNA: TGTGCCAGCAGGCTTGCCAGCGGGGGTACCTACGAGCAGTACTTC
clone size: .
V gene: TRBV7-2
D gene: TRBD2
CDR3 length: 15
J gene: TRBJ2-7

CDR3 protein: CASSKGVDTQYF
CDR3 DNA: TGTGCCAGCAGCAAAGGGGTGGATACGCAGTATTTT
clone size: .
V gene: TRBV7-2
D gene: .
CDR3 length: 12
J gene: TRBJ2-3

CDR3 protein: CASSRPGQGTDTQYF
CDR3 DNA: TGTGCCAGCAGCCGACCGGGACAGGGTACAGATACGCAGTATTTT
clone size: .
V gene: TRBV7-2
D gene: TRBD1
CDR3 length: 15
J gene: TRBJ2-3

CDR3 protein: CSASQGLTNQPQHF
CDR3 DNA: TGCAGTGCTAGCCAAGGCCTCACCAATCAGCCCCAGCATTTT
clone size: .
V gene: TRBV20-1
D gene: .
CDR3 length: 14
J gene: TRBJ1-5

CDR3 protein: CSAPSGTSGGSSRTDTQYF
CDR3 DNA: TGCAGTGCACCGTCCGGGACTAGCGGGGGGTCCTCTCGCACAGATACGCAGTATTTT
clone size: .
V gene: TRBV20-1
D gene: TRBD2
CDR3 length: 19
J gene: TRBJ2-3

CDR3 protein: CASSVLQGLSNEKLFF
CDR3 DNA: TGTGCCAGCAGCGTCCTACAGGGGTTGTCTAATGAAAAACTGTTTTTT
clone size: many
V gene: TRBV7-8
D gene: TRBD1
CDR3 length: 16
J gene: TRBJ1-4

CDR3 protein: CASSLFPGWDEKLFF
CDR3 DNA: TGTGCCAGCAGTTTATTCCCCGGGTGGGATGAAAAACTGTTTTTT
clone size: many
V gene: TRBV28
D gene: .
CDR3 length: 15
J gene: TRBJ1-4

CDR3 protein: CASSYSRALREGPDTQYF
CDR3 DNA: TGTGCCAGCAGTTACTCGAGGGCTCTGCGGGAGGGCCCAGATACGCAGTATTTT
clone size: .
V gene: TRBV6-5
D gene: TRBD2
CDR3 length: 18
J gene: TRBJ2-3

CDR3 protein: CASSSLAYTQYF
CDR3 DNA: TGTGCCAGCAGTTCCCTCGCTTATACGCAGTATTTT
clone size: few
V gene: TRBV28
D gene: .
CDR3 length: 12
J gene: TRBJ2-3

CDR3 protein: CASSYNSATNEKLFF
CDR3 DNA: TGTGCCAGCAGCTATAACAGTGCAACTAATGAAAAACTGTTTTTT
clone size: .
V gene: TRBV7-4
D gene: .
CDR3 length: 15
J gene: TRBJ1-4

CDR3 protein: CSATRTVGGSPLHF
CDR3 DNA: TGCAGTGCTACTCGGACGGTGGGTGGTTCACCCCTCCACTTT
clone size: few
V gene: TRBV20-1
D gene: .
CDR3 length: 14
J gene: TRBJ1-6

CDR3 protein: CASSRPQHF
CDR3 DNA: TGTGCCAGCAGCCGGCCCCAGCATTTT
clone size: few
V gene: TRBV28
D gene: .
CDR3 length: 9
J gene: TRBJ1-5

CDR3 protein: CASSTKSGRDTQYF
CDR3 DNA: TGTGCCAGCAGTACCAAGAGCGGGAGGGATACGCAGTATTTT
clone size: .
V gene: TRBV12-3/TRBV12-4
D gene: TRBD2
CDR3 length: 14
J gene: TRBJ2-3

CDR3 protein: CAISESGLAVSYEQYF
CDR3 DNA: TGTGCCATCAGTGAGTCGGGACTAGCGGTCTCCTACGAGCAGTACTTC
clone size: .
V gene: TRBV10-3
D gene: TRBD2
CDR3 length: 16
J gene: TRBJ2-7